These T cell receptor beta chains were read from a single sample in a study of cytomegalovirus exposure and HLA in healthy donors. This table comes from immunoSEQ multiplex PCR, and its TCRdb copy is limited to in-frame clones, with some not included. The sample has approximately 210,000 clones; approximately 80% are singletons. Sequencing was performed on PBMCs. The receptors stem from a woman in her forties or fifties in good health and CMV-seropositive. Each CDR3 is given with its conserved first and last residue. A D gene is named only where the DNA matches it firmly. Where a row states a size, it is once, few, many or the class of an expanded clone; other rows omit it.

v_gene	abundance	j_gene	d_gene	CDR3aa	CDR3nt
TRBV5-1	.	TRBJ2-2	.	CASSFYRQANTGELFF	TGCGCCAGCAGCTTTTATCGACAGGCGAACACCGGGGAGCTGTTTTTT
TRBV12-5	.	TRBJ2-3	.	CASGFGSGVGDTQYF	TGTGCTAGTGGTTTCGGATCGGGGGTCGGGGATACGCAGTATTTT
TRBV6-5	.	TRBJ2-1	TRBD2	CASSPPGLDAGEQFF	TGTGCCAGCAGTCCTCCGGGACTAGATGCCGGTGAGCAGTTCTTC
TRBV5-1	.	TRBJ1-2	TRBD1	CASSLTGGSGYTF	TGCGCCAGCAGCTTAACAGGGGGCAGTGGCTACACCTTC
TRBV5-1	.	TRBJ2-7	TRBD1	CASSPGGTGGYEQYF	TGCGCCAGCAGCCCGGGGGGGACAGGGGGCTACGAGCAGTACTTC
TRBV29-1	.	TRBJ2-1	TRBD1	CSVRQGVDEQFF	TGCAGCGTAAGACAGGGAGTCGATGAGCAGTTCTTC
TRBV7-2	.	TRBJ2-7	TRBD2	CASNRRGGNYEQYF	TGTGCCAGCAACCGACGGGGGGGTAACTACGAGCAGTACTTC
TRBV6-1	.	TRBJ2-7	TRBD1	CASSLWTGGIEQYF	TGTGCCAGCAGTCTCTGGACAGGGGGTATCGAGCAGTACTTC
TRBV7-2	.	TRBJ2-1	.	CASSVMGGTDNEQFF	TGTGCCAGCAGCGTGATGGGGGGAACAGACAATGAGCAGTTCTTC
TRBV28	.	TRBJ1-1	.	CAAGRTNTEAFF	TGTGCCGCGGGCAGGACGAACACTGAAGCTTTCTTT
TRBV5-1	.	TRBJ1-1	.	CASSRTTGEAFF	TGCGCCAGCAGCCGTACGACGGGAGAAGCTTTCTTT
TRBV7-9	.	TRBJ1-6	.	CSSSPRSSYNSPLHF	TGTTCCAGCAGCCCCCGGAGCTCCTATAATTCACCCCTCCACTTT
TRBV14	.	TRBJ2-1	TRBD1	CASSQVGHRWGRDRRDNEQFF	TGTGCCAGCAGCCAAGTTGGACACCGTTGGGGCCGGGACAGGCGGGACAATGAGCAGTTCTTC
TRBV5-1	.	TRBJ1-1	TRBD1	CASSASPTGRITEAFF	TGCGCCAGCAGCGCTTCCCCGACAGGGAGGATAACTGAAGCTTTCTTT
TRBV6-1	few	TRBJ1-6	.	CASSDLGQSAPLHF	TGTGCCAGCAGTGACCTAGGACAGTCAGCGCCCCTCCACTTT
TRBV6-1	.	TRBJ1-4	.	CASTASEWEKLFF	TGTGCCAGCACCGCGTCGGAGTGGGAAAAACTGTTTTTT
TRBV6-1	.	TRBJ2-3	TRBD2	CASSGTSGASTDTQYF	TGTGCCAGCAGTGGGACTAGCGGGGCTAGCACAGATACGCAGTATTTT
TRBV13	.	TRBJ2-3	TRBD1	CASSPTGVGTDTQYF	TGTGCCAGCAGTCCGACAGGGGTAGGGACAGATACGCAGTATTTT
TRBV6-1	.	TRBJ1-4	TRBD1	CASRYRGQANEKLFF	TGTGCCAGCAGGTACAGGGGGCAAGCTAATGAAAAACTGTTTTTT
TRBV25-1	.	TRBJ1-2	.	CASSDPRGHYGYTF	TGTGCCAGCAGTGACCCCAGGGGCCACTATGGCTACACCTTC
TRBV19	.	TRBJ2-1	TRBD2	CASSIILDWAGGPRGEQFF	TGTGCCAGTAGTATCATCTTAGACTGGGCGGGGGGGCCTCGGGGTGAGCAGTTCTTC
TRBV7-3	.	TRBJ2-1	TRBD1	CASSLGPQGALEQFF	TGTGCCAGCAGCTTAGGGCCCCAGGGGGCTTTGGAACAGTTCTTC
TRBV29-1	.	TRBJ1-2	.	CSVDSYGYTF	TGCAGCGTTGACAGCTATGGCTACACCTTC
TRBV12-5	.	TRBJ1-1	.	CASGLVVTTEAFF	TGTGCTAGTGGGTTGGTAGTGACTACTGAAGCTTTCTTT
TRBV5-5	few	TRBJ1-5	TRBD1	CASSTLLGTGSRQPQHF	TGTGCCAGCAGCACCCTGCTTGGGACAGGGAGTAGGCAGCCCCAGCATTTT
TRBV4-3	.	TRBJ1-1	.	CASSQDEGLGGRNSGAFF	TGCGCCAGCAGCCAAGATGAAGGGTTGGGGGGGCGGAATTCAGGGGCTTTCTTT
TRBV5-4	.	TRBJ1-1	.	CASSTFGGSTEAFF	TGTGCCAGCAGCACCTTTGGGGGCTCCACTGAAGCTTTCTTT
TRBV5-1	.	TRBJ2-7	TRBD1	CASSWPGTGGFNSYEQYF	TGCGCCAGCAGCTGGCCCGGGACAGGGGGCTTTAACTCCTACGAGCAGTACTTC
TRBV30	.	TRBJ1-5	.	CAWSHSTRGNQPQHF	TGTGCCTGGAGTCACTCCACAAGAGGGAATCAGCCCCAGCATTTT
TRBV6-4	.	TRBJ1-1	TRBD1	CASSVDRGTEAFF	TGTGCCAGCAGTGTCGACAGGGGCACTGAAGCTTTCTTT
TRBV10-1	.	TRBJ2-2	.	CASSEFPGTNTGELFF	TGCGCCAGCAGTGAGTTTCCGGGGACGAACACCGGGGAGCTGTTTTTT
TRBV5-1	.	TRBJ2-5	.	CASSLDVTNEETQYF	TGCGCCAGCAGCTTGGACGTGACTAACGAAGAGACCCAGTACTTC
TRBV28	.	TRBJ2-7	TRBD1	CASSSKRPLRDRGRYEQYF	TGTGCCAGCAGCTCTAAACGACCACTCCGGGACAGGGGGCGGTACGAGCAGTACTTC
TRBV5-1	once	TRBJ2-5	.	CASSHTPRGETQYF	TGCGCCAGCAGTCACACGCCACGGGGAGAGACCCAGTACTTC
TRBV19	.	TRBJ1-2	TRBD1	CASSGKGQPLYGYTF	TGTGCCAGTAGTGGAAAGGGACAGCCGCTATATGGCTACACCTTC
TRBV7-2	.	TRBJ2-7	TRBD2	CASSLVGLAGDEQYF	TGTGCCAGCAGCTTAGTGGGACTAGCGGGGGACGAGCAGTACTTC
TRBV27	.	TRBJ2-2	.	CASSYHRQLGELFF	TGTGCCAGCAGTTATCACCGACAGTTAGGGGAGCTGTTTTTT
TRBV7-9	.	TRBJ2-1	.	CASSLAANEQFF	TGTGCCAGCAGCTTAGCAGCAAATGAGCAGTTCTTC
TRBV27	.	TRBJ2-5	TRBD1	CASSLGQEETQYF	TGTGCCAGCAGTTTGGGACAGGAAGAGACCCAGTACTTC
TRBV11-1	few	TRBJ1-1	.	CASSRALEAFF	TGTGCCAGCAGCCGCGCACTTGAAGCTTTCTTT
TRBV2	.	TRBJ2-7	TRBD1	CASRSGTGGDEQYF	TGTGCCAGCAGGTCCGGGACAGGGGGCGACGAGCAGTACTTC
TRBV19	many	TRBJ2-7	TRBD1	CASSIRTGELYEQYF	TGTGCCAGTAGTATCCGGACAGGGGAACTGTACGAGCAGTACTTC
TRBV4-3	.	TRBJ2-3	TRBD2	CASSQDPGGEDTQYF	TGCGCCAGCAGCCAAGATCCGGGGGGGGAGGATACGCAGTATTTT
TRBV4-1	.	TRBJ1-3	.	CASSQVRGTRFGNTIYF	TGCGCCAGCAGCCAAGTACGCGGAACCCGGTTCGGAAACACCATATATTTT
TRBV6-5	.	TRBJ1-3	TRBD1	CASSSQGRSGNTIYF	TGTGCCAGCAGCTCACAGGGGCGAAGTGGAAACACCATATATTTT
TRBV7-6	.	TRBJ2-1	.	CASSTAGGAGNEQFF	TGTGCCAGCAGCACCGCGGGCGGGGCTGGGAATGAGCAGTTCTTC
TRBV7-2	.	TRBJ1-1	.	CASSSPLNTEAFF	TGTGCCAGCAGCTCACCCCTAAACACTGAAGCTTTCTTT
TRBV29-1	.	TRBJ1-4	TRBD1	CSVPGQGNEKLFF	TGCAGCGTACCGGGACAGGGGAATGAAAAACTGTTTTTT
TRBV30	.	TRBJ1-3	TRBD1	CAWSADRMNSGNTIYF	TGTGCCTGGAGTGCGGACAGGATGAACTCTGGAAACACCATATATTTT
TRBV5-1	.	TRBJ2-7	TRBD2	CASSRAGATNYEQYF	TGCGCCAGCAGCCGAGCGGGGGCAACCAACTACGAGCAGTACTTC